This T cell receptor (beta chain) was retrieved from a study of T-cell reconstitution after alpha-beta-depleted transplantation in children. TCRbeta library construction was performed incorporating unique molecular identifiers. Each CDR3 protein is one row after TCRdb ran MiXCR on the PCR reads. Altogether about 100,000 distinct CDR3 sequences are present, approximately 8% being singletons, with the ten largest covering less than 20%. CDR3 length: 15 residues. Trimming shortened V by 3 bases and J by 1 base, and 7 bases separated the two germline ends. Germline V gives CDR1 MRHNA, CDR2 SNTAGT. This clonotype was detected many times. Its antigen is not identified. Study outcomes and limitations: Some patients showed high day-60 TCRbeta diversity, which derived from surviving recipient T cells and thymic progenitors. At around two months after transplant, the alpha-beta T cells were reportedly derived from several hundred expanded clones that came from non-depleted graft cells. Newly produced T cells mostly accounted for T-cell counts and diversity one year post-transplant.

This receptor was identified in a boy between 2 and 15 years old with acute lymphoblastic leukemia, due to receive a stem cell transplant. The rearrangement joins TRBV6-4 to TRBJ2-6, with a tentative D call TRBD2 (5 bases). The source was PBMCs, collected before TCRalphabeta/CD19-depleted stem cell transplant. The DNA for the CDR3 is TGTGCCAGCAGTGAAGAGGGATCTGGGGCCAACGTCCTGACTTTC. Its translation: CASSEEGSGANVLTF.